The 23 T cell receptor beta chains below were found in one sample sequenced in a study of tumor and adjacent non-tumor tissue in lung cancer. TCRbeta libraries were built with three rounds of nested PCR, modified from ARM-PCR. TCRdb re-called the multiplex PCR reads with MiXCR, one entry per CDR3 protein. The top ten hold about 16% of the sample, which has approximately 90,000 distinct CDR3 sequences, less than 80% seen once. No cell sorting was done before RNA was extracted from the tissue. Sequenced sample: lung tumor tissue. The receptors were sampled from a man in his sixties with non-small cell lung cancer.

The sample holds many counts of this clonotype. V gene TRBV5-1 combines with J gene TRBJ2-1; TRBD2 matches 7 bases. This CDR3 comprises 14 residues. CDR1 and CDR2 from the germline V gene are SGHRS and YFSETQ. V lost 2 bases, J lost 8 bases, and 7 bases stayed unmatched. CDR3 sequence (DNA): TGCGCCAGCAGCTTCCTAGCGGTAAGGGATGAGCAGTTCTTC. Translated: CASSFLAVRDEQFF.

The gene calls are TRBV29-1 and TRBJ2-1; possible D gene TRBD2, 6 bases. The CDR3 consists of 16 residues. Trimming took 2 bases from V and 6 from J, leaving 20 bases between them. Germline CDR1 SQVTM, CDR2 ANQGSEA. The CDR3 nucleotides read TGCAGCGTTGAAAAAAATCCAGCGGGTGTAGTCAATGAGCAGTTCTTC. Its protein is CSVEKNPAGVVNEQFF.

Of note for this clonotype: An end of the junction differs from the germline gene, which may be a read error. V gene TRBV6-1 combines with J gene TRBJ2-5, with unresolved D. There are 12 residues in the CDR3. Per the germline V gene, CDR1 is MNHNS and CDR2 is SASEGT. CDR3 sequence reads: CAGSSSQETQYF. The CDR3 region has the DNA TGTGCCGGCAGTAGCTCACAAGAGACCCAGTATTTC.

As for this clonotype: In this CDR3 the conserved last residue, phenylalanine or tryptophan, is missing, so a read error is likely. The chain uses TRBV10-3 and TRBJ2-3; D is unclear. Germline V gives CDR1 ENHRY, CDR2 SYGVKD. V dropped 3 bases and J dropped 2 bases, with 6 bases sitting between them. This CDR3 region has 13 residues. CDR3: CAISEPFTDTQYL. CDR3 coding DNA: TGTGCCATCAGTGAACCCTTCACAGATACGCAGTATTTA.

Remarks on this clonotype: The junction departs from the called germline gene at one end, perhaps through a read error. The genes are TRBV12-3 or TRBV12-4 and TRBJ1-1, with D perhaps TRBD1 (6 bases). This CDR3 contains 17 residues. The CDR3 coding sequence is TGTGCCAGCAGTTGGGCGCTGGGGGGCCGGGGACTCACTGAACCTTTCTTT. Its protein is CASSWALGGRGLTEPFF.

The chain carries TRBV10-3 and TRBJ1-2, with 9 bases aligning to TRBD1. Germline lookup yields CDR1 ENHRY and CDR2 SYGVKD. This CDR3 is built from 14 residues. V lost 10 bases, J lost 6 bases, and 12 bases stayed unmatched. As DNA, the CDR3 is TGTGCCACCCTCTCGCCACAGGGGGCAAATGGCTACACCTTC. This translates into CATLSPQGANGYTF.

In regard to this clonotype: This sequence may be a read error, since a much larger clone differs from it by one base. The chain has TRBV28 and TRBJ2-1, with a tentative D call TRBD2 (7 bases). The CDR3 extends over 14 amino acids. Germline V CDR1 and CDR2: MDHEN, SYDVKM. CDR3 residues: CASRREGGRDEHFF. In DNA form, the CDR3 reads TGTGCCAGCAGACGAGAGGGGGGGAGGGATGAGCACTTCTTC.

V gene TRBV11-2 combines with J gene TRBJ2-1; D might be TRBD1 or TRBD2, each matching 5 bases. The CDR3 has 15 amino acids. Trimming stripped 7 bases from V and 8 bases from J, with 21 bases between. The germline V gene encodes CDR1 SGHAT and CDR2 FQNNGV. For the CDR3, the DNA is TGTGCCAGCACCCCACACTGGGGGATGAGGGATGAGCAGTTCTTC. It codes for CASTPHWGMRDEQFF.

In its sample, this clonotype was seen a few times. This may be a read error, as it is one base from a much larger clone. The chain uses TRBV12-3 or TRBV12-4 and TRBJ1-5; TRBD1 is a possible D gene (5 bases). Trimming removed 8 bases from V and 8 bases from J, with 13 bases in between. CDR3 size: 12 residues. This chain's CDR3 is CASGSGQEPQHF. As DNA, the CDR3 is TGTGCCAGCGGTTCGGGGCAGGAGCCCCAGCATTTT.

The count of this clonotype is one. This chain connects TRBV6-1 to TRBJ1-5; D is uncertain. The J call is uncertain, as TRBJ2-3 better fits the DNA end. Germline lookup yields CDR1 MNHNS and CDR2 SASEGT. The CDR3 sequence is 12 residues long. CDR3: CASSERYQLQYF. The CDR3 DNA reads as TGTGCCAGCAGCGAACGGTATCAGCTCCAGTATTTT.

Worth noting for this clonotype: At one end, the junction sequence differs from germline, possibly due to a read error. The rearrangement links TRBV6-2 or TRBV6-3 to TRBJ2-1; the D gene is possibly TRBD2 (5 bases). Germline V gene lookup returns CDR1 MNHEY and CDR2 SVGEGT. There are 17 residues in the CDR3. In DNA, the CDR3 is TGTGCCGGCAGTTACCTCATCGGTGGGAGTTCCTACAATGAGCAGTTCTTC. Its protein product is CAGSYLIGGSSYNEQFF.

In the case of this clonotype: One end of the junction is discordant with germline, which a read error may explain. The CDR3 bases are TGCGCCAACAGCCAAGGGACTGAAACTCTCTTT. Residues: CANSQGTETLF. This chain uses TRBV4-1 with TRBJ1-1, with D tentatively TRBD1 (5 bases). Germline CDR1 is MGHRA and CDR2 is YSYEKL. This CDR3 has 11 residues.

V is TRBV7-9 and J is TRBJ1-2, with a weak D call TRBD1 (6 bases). The V end was cut by 6 bases, the J end by 3 bases, with 8 bases between. Germline-derived CDR1 and CDR2 are SEHNR and FQNEAQ (reference sequence). CDR3 length: 12 residues. The CDR3 sequence is CASSKGDYGYTF. The CDR3 DNA is TGTGCCAGCAGTAAGGGGGACTATGGCTACACCTTC.

A word on this clonotype: One end of the junction is discordant with germline, which a read error may explain. The CDR3 bases are TGTGCATGGAGTTGGGCTAGCGTGATGTATAATGAGCAGTTCTTC. It yields the protein CAWSWASVMYNEQFF. This sequence joins TRBV30 and TRBJ2-1, with a possible D match to TRBD2 (6 bases). CDR1 GTSNPN and CDR2 SVGIG come from the germline V gene (reference sequence). The CDR3 has 15 residues.

In its sample, this clonotype was seen a few times. This chain links TRBV7-9 with TRBJ2-1; 7 nucleotides line up with TRBD1. CDR1 SEHNR and CDR2 FQNEAQ come from the germline V gene (reference sequence). The V segment lost 1 base and the J segment 7 bases; nucleotides outside the gene matches: 7. The CDR3 covers 15 residues. This CDR3 reads CASSLGQGVPNEQFF. CDR3 DNA sequence: TGTGCCAGCAGCTTAGGCCAGGGGGTCCCTAATGAGCAGTTCTTC.

This clonotype was recorded many times. Germline is not matched at one junction end, which may reflect a read error. As DNA, the CDR3 is TGTGCCAGCTGCCAAGACGACTCTGGAAACACCATATATTTT. It encodes CASCQDDSGNTIYF. The chain uses TRBV4-2 and TRBJ1-3; D not certain. The CDR3 length is 14 residues. Germline CDR1 is LGHNA and CDR2 is YNFKEQ.

As regards this clonotype: At one end the junction does not follow the germline gene, possibly because of a read error. The chain joins TRBV12-3 or TRBV12-4 to TRBJ2-7; TRBD2 is a possible D gene (6 bases). The CDR3 has 12 amino acids. The CDR3 sequence is CAISGGSYEQYF. CDR3 coding DNA: TGTGCCATCAGTGGAGGGAGCTACGAACAGTACTTC.

This clonotype was picked up one time. V gene TRBV12-3 or TRBV12-4 combines with J gene TRBJ2-5, with D maybe TRBD2 (5 bases). The ends were cut back, 6 bases at V and 5 bases at J, with 22 bases in the middle. This CDR3 is built from 16 residues. The CDR3 DNA sequence: TGTGCCAGCAGCCGAAGTCGGGGAGTTCTGGCGGAGACCCAGTACTTC. Residues: CASSRSRGVLAETQYF.

This rearrangement joins TRBV11-3 to TRBJ2-3; D call uncertain. This CDR3 contains 14 residues. V gave up 8 bases and J gave up 2 bases, with 14 bases separating them. Germline V gene sequence: CDR1 SGHNT, CDR2 YENEEA. CDR3 sequence (DNA): TGTGCCAGCGGCCTAGTCGTCTACACAGATACGCAGTATTTT. Translation gives CASGLVVYTDTQYF.

A note on this clonotype: A much larger clone lies one base from this, so it may be a read error. The gene calls are TRBV29-1 and TRBJ2-3, with 7 positions matching TRBD2. CDR1 and CDR2 from the germline V gene are SQVTM and ANQGSEA. The CDR3 runs to 16 residues. CDR3 nucleotides: TGCAGATTTATGCCCGGACGCGGGAGAAAGGCAGATACGCAGTATTTT. It codes for CRFMPGRGRKADTQYF.

This clonotype was detected a few times. Being one base from a much bigger clone, this may be a read error. The conserved phenylalanine or tryptophan is not found at the CDR3 terminus, so this likely reflects a read error. The rearrangement uses TRBV4-1 and TRBJ1-1; 7 bases are a match to TRBD1. J lost 9 bases, V lost 1 base, and 11 bases had no gene match. The germline CDR1 and CDR2 sequences are MGHRA and YSYEKL. CDR3 length equals 15 residues. The CDR3 nucleotides read TGCGCCAGCAGCCAAGCAGACAGGGTCTCCAGTAAAGCTTTCTCT. Its protein product is CASSQADRVSSKAFS.

This clonotype was observed many times. V is TRBV10-3 and J is TRBJ2-2; 8 bases line up with TRBD2. The germline V gene encodes CDR1 ENHRY and CDR2 SYGVKD. The V and J ends lost 6 bases and 7 bases, in that order; junction bases with no gene match: 4. The CDR3 consists of 13 residues. CDR3 in DNA: TGTGCCATCAGCGGGGGGGGGATCGGGGAGCTGTTTTTT. Its protein product is CAISGGGIGELFF.

For this clonotype: In this CDR3 the conserved last residue, phenylalanine or tryptophan, is missing, so a read error is likely. Because the CDR3's place on the DNA is in doubt, the DNA is left out and the CDR3 is given as listed by TCRdb. This sequence joins TRBV6-5 and TRBJ1-2; the D call in the table, TRBD1, was not verified against the DNA. Germline V gene lookup returns CDR1 MNHEY and CDR2 SVGAGI. The CDR3 length equals 14 residues, ends included. The CDR3 sequence: CTSSYGQANYGYTL.